This TCR beta chain was captured in a study of spatial heterogeneity in lung cancer. Study information: The donor group consisted of around 77 patients who had untreated, early-stage non-small cell lung cancer. Researchers sequenced follow-up PBMC samples if they had them, and these came a median of approximately 2 years after resection.

One entry per CDR3 protein, called by TCRdb with MiXCR from the 5' RACE reads. The sample includes about 100,000 distinct CDR3 sequences, roughly a fifth of them seen just once. The V end was cut by 1 base, the J end by 6 bases, with 14 bases between. Germline V gene lookup returns CDR1 GTSNPN and CDR2 SVGIG (reference sequence). The CDR3 extends over 14 amino acids. Time point specified: blood at routine non-recurrence follow-up after resection. Extraction of whole RNA from tumor, nontumor lung or frozen PBMC preceded unsorted sequencing. The chain carries TRBV30 and TRBJ2-3; D is perhaps TRBD2 (6 bases). Source: PBMCs, taken at follow-up. The sequence derives from a male donor with early-stage non-small cell lung cancer. The CDR3 DNA sequence: TGTGCCTGGAGTGACGGGAGCCGTTGGGATACGCAGTATTTT. This codes for CAWSDGSRWDTQYF.